The clone carrying this TCR beta chain showed up just a few times. Its antigen is as yet unknown. Trimming shortened V by 3 bases and J by 7 bases, and 10 bases separated the two germline ends. This CDR3 has 13 amino acids. Per the germline V gene, CDR1 is KGHDR and CDR2 is SFDVKD. Together with a sample-barcoded 5' primer, a J-beta primer mix was included in a second PCR lasting roughly 6 to 12 cycles. A template-switch adaptor with 12 random nucleotides tagged each cDNA molecule. TCRdb used MiXCR to reprocess the 5' RACE reads, holding one entry per CDR3 protein. The sample consists of some 1.5 million distinct CDR3 sequences, 28% of them appearing once. This specimen comes from a study of blood T cells in healthy people across ages. Per individual sample, total RNA of at least 5.5 micrograms was extracted. Study-wide findings and caveats: Per million T cells, TCR beta diversity dropped about linearly as age rose.

Sequenced: blood. The receptor was isolated from a woman aged 25 to 39 in good health. The chain has TRBV24-1 and TRBJ2-3; D is possibly TRBD2 (6 bases). The CDR3 DNA sequence: TGTGCCACCAGTGATCCGGACTACTATACGCAGTATTTT. Translating gives CATSDPDYYTQYF.